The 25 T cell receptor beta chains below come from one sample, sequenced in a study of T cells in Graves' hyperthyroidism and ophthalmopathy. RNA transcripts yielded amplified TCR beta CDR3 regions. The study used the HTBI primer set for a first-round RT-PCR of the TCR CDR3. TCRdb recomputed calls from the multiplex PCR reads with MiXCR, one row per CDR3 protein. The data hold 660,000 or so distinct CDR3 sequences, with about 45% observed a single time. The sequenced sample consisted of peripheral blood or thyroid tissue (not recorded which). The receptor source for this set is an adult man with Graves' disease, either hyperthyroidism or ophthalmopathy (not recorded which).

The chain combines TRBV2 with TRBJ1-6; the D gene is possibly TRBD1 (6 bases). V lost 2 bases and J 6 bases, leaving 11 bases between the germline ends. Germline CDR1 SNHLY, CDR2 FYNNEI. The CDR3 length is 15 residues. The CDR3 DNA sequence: TGTGCCAGCAGTGAAAGGGGGGGGCTTAATTCACCCCTCCACTTT. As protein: CASSERGGLNSPLHF. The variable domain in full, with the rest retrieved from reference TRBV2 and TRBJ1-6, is EPEVTQTPSHQVTQMGQEVILRCVPISNHLYFYWYRQILGQKVEFLVSFYNNEISEKSEIFDDQFSVERPDGSNFTLKIRSTKLEDSAMYFCASSERGGLNSPLHFGNGTRLTVT.

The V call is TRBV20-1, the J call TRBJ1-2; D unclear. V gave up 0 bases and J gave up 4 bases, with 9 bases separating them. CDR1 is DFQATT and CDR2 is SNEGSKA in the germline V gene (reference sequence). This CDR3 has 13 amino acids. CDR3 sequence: CSARDRGIYGYTF. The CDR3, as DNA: TGCAGTGCTAGAGATCGAGGGATCTATGGCTACACCTTC.

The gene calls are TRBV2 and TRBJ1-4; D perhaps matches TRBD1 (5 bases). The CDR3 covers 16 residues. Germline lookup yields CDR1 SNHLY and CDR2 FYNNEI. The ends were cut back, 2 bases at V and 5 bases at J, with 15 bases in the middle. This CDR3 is CASSETGNWGNEKLFF. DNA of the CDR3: TGTGCCAGCAGTGAAACTGGTAATTGGGGGAATGAAAAACTGTTTTTT.

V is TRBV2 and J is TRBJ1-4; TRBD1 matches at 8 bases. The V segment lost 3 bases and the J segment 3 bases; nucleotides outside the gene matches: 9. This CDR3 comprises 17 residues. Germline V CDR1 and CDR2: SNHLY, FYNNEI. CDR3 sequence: CASSDVSGGGPNEKLFF. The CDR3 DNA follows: TGTGCCAGCAGTGATGTATCAGGGGGCGGCCCTAATGAAAAACTGTTTTTT. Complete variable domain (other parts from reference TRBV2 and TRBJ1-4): EPEVTQTPSHQVTQMGQEVILRCVPISNHLYFYWYRQILGQKVEFLVSFYNNEISEKSEIFDDQFSVERPDGSNFTLKIRSTKLEDSAMYFCASSDVSGGGPNEKLFFGSGTQLSVL.

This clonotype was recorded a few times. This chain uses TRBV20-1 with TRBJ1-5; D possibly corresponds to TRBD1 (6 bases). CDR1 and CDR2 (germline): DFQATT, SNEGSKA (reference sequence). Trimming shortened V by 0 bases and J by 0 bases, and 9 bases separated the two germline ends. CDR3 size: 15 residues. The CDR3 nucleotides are TGCAGTGCTAGAGATTGGACAGATAGCAATCAGCCCCAGCATTTT. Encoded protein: CSARDWTDSNQPQHF.

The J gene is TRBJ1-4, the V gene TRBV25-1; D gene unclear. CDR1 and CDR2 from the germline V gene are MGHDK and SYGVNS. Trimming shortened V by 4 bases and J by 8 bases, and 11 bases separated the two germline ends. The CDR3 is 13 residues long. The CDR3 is CASSADHVEKLFF. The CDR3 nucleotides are TGTGCCAGCAGTGCGGACCACGTAGAAAAACTGTTTTTT.

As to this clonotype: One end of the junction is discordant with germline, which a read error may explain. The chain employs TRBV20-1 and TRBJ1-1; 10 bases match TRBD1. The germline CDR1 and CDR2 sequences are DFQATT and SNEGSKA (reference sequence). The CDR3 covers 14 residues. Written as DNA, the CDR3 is TGCAATGCTAGAGAGGACAGGGGGTACACTGAAGCTTTCTTT. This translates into CNAREDRGYTEAFF.

CDR3 residues: CSAREGGDEKLFF. In nucleotides, the CDR3 is TGCAGTGCTAGAGAAGGGGGCGATGAAAAACTGTTTTTT. The chain employs TRBV20-1 and TRBJ1-4; 7 positions match TRBD1. Losses at the gene ends were 0 bases for V and 6 bases for J; bases not matched to a gene: 1. The CDR3 spans 13 residues. CDR1 and CDR2 (germline): DFQATT, SNEGSKA (reference sequence).

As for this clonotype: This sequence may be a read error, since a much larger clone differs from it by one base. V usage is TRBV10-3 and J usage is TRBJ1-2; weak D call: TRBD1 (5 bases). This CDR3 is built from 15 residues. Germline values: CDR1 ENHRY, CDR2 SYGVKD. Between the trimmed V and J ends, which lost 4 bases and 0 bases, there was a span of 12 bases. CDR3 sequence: CAISGSREANYGYTF. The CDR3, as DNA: TGTGCCATCAGTGGCAGCAGGGAGGCTAACTATGGCTACACCTTC.

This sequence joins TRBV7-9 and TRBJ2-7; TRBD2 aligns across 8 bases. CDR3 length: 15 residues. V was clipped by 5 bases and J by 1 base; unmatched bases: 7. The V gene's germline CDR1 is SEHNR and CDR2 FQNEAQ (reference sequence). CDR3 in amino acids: CASSLSGLASYEQYF. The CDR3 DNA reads TGTGCCAGCAGCCTATCAGGACTAGCATCCTACGAGCAGTACTTC.

The CDR3 sequence: CASSRQGGEYGYTF. The CDR3 DNA reads as TGTGCCAGCAGTCGACAGGGGGGAGAATATGGCTACACCTTC. The genes are TRBV12-3 or TRBV12-4 and TRBJ1-2, with 9 bases aligning to TRBD1. Trimming cost V 5 bases and J 5 bases; bases outside gene matches: 6. This CDR3 comprises 14 residues.

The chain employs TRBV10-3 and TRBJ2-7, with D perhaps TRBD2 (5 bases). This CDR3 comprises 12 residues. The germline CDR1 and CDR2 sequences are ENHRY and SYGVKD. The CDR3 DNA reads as TGTGCGAGCCAAGTACGGGGATCCGAGCAGTACTTC. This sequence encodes CASQVRGSEQYF.

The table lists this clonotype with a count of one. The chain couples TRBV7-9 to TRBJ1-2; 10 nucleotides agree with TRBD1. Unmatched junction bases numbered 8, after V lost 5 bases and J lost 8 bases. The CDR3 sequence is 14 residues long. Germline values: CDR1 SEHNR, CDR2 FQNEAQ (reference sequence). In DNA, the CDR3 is TGTGCCAGCAGCACATCCGGGACAGGGGACGGCTACACCTTC. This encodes CASSTSGTGDGYTF.

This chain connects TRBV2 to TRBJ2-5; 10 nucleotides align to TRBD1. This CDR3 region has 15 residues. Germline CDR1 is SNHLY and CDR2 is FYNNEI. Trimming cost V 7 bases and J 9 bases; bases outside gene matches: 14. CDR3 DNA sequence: TGTGCCAGCAACGCCGGGACAGGGGTGGGTCAGCCCCAGTACTTC. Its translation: CASNAGTGVGQPQYF.

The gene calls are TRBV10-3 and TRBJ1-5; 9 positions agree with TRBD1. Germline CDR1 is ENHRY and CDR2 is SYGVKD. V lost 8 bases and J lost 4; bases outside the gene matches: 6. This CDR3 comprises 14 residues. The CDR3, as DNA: TGTGCCATCGGGGGGACAGGGTGGAATCAGCCCCAGCATTTT. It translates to CAIGGTGWNQPQHF.

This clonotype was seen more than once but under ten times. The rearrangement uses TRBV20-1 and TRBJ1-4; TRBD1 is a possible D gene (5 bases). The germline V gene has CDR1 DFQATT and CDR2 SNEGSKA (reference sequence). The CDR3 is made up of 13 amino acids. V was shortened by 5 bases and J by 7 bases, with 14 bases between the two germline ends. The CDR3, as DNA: TGCAGTGCTGGCTCGGGGCAGGGTGAAAAACTGTTTTTT. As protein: CSAGSGQGEKLFF.

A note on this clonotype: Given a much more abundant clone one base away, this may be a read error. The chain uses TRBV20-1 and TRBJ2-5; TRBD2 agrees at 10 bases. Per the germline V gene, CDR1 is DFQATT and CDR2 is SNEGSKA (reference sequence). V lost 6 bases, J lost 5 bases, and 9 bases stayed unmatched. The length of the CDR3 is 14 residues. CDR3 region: CSATLAGGPETQYF. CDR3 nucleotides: TGCAGTGCAACTTTAGCGGGAGGACCGGAGACCCAGTACTTC.

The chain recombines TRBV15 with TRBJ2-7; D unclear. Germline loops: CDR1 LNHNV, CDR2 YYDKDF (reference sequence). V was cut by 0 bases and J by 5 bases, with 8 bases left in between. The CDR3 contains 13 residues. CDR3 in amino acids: CATSRDKSHEQYF. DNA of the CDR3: TGTGCCACCAGCAGAGATAAGTCCCACGAGCAGTACTTC.

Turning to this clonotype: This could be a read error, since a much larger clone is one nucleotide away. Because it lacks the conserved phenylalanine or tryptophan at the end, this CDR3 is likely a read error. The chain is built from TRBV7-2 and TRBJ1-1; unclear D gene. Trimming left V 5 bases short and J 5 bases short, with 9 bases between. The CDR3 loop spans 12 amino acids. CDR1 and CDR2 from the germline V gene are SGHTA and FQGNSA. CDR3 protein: CASSTHRTEAFS. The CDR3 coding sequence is TGTGCCAGCAGCACGCATCGGACTGAAGCTTTCTCT.

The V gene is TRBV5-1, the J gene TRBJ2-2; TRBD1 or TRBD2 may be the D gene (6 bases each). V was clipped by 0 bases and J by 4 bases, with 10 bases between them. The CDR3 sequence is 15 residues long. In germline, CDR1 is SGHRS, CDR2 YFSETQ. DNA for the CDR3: TGCGCCAGCAGCTTGGATGGGGGGCGCACCGGGGAGCTGTTTTTT. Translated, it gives CASSLDGGRTGELFF. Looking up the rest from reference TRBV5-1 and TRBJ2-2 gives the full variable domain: KAGVTQTPRYLIKTRGQQVTLSCSPISGHRSVSWYQQTPGQGLQFLFEYFSETQRNKGNFPGRFSGRQFSNSRSEMNVSTLELGDSALYLCASSLDGGRTGELFFGEGSRLTVL.

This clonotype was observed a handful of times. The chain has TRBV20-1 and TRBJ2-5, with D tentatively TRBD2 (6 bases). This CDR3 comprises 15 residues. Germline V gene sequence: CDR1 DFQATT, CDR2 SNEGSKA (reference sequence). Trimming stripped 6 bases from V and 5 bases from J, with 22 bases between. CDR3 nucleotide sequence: TGCAGTGCCGACGACTTAGAGTCTGGGAGGGAGACCCAGTACTTC. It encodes CSADDLESGRETQYF.

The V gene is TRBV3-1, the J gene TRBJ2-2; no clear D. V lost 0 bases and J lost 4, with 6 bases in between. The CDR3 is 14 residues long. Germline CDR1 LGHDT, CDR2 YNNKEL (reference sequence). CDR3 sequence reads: CASSQDSGTGELFF. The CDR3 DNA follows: TGTGCCAGCAGCCAAGACTCCGGCACCGGGGAGCTGTTTTTT.

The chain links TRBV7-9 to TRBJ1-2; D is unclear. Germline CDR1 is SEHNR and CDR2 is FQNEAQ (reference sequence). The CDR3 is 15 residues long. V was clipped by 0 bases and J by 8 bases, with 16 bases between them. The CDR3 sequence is CASSLAGIDSLGYTF. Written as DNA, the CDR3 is TGTGCCAGCAGCTTAGCGGGCATCGACTCCCTCGGCTACACCTTC. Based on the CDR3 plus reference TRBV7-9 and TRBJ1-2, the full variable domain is DTGVSQNPRHKITKRGQNVTFRCDPISEHNRLYWYRQTLGQGPEFLTYFQNEAQLEKSRLLSDRFSAERPKGSFSTLEIQRTEQGDSAMYLCASSLAGIDSLGYTFGSGTRLTVV.

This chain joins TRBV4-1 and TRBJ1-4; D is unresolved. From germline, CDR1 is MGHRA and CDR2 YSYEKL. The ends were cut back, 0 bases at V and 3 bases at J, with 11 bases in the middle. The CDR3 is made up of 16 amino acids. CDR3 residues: CASSQDPRRANEKLFF. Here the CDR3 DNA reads TGCGCCAGCAGCCAAGACCCGCGGCGGGCTAATGAAAAACTGTTTTTT.

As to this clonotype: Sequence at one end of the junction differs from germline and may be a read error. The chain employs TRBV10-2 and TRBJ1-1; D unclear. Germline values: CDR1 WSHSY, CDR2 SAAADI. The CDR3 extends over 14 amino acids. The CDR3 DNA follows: TGTGCCAGCAGTCCAAGGAAGATAAACACTGAAGCTTTCTTT. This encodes CASSPRKINTEAFF.